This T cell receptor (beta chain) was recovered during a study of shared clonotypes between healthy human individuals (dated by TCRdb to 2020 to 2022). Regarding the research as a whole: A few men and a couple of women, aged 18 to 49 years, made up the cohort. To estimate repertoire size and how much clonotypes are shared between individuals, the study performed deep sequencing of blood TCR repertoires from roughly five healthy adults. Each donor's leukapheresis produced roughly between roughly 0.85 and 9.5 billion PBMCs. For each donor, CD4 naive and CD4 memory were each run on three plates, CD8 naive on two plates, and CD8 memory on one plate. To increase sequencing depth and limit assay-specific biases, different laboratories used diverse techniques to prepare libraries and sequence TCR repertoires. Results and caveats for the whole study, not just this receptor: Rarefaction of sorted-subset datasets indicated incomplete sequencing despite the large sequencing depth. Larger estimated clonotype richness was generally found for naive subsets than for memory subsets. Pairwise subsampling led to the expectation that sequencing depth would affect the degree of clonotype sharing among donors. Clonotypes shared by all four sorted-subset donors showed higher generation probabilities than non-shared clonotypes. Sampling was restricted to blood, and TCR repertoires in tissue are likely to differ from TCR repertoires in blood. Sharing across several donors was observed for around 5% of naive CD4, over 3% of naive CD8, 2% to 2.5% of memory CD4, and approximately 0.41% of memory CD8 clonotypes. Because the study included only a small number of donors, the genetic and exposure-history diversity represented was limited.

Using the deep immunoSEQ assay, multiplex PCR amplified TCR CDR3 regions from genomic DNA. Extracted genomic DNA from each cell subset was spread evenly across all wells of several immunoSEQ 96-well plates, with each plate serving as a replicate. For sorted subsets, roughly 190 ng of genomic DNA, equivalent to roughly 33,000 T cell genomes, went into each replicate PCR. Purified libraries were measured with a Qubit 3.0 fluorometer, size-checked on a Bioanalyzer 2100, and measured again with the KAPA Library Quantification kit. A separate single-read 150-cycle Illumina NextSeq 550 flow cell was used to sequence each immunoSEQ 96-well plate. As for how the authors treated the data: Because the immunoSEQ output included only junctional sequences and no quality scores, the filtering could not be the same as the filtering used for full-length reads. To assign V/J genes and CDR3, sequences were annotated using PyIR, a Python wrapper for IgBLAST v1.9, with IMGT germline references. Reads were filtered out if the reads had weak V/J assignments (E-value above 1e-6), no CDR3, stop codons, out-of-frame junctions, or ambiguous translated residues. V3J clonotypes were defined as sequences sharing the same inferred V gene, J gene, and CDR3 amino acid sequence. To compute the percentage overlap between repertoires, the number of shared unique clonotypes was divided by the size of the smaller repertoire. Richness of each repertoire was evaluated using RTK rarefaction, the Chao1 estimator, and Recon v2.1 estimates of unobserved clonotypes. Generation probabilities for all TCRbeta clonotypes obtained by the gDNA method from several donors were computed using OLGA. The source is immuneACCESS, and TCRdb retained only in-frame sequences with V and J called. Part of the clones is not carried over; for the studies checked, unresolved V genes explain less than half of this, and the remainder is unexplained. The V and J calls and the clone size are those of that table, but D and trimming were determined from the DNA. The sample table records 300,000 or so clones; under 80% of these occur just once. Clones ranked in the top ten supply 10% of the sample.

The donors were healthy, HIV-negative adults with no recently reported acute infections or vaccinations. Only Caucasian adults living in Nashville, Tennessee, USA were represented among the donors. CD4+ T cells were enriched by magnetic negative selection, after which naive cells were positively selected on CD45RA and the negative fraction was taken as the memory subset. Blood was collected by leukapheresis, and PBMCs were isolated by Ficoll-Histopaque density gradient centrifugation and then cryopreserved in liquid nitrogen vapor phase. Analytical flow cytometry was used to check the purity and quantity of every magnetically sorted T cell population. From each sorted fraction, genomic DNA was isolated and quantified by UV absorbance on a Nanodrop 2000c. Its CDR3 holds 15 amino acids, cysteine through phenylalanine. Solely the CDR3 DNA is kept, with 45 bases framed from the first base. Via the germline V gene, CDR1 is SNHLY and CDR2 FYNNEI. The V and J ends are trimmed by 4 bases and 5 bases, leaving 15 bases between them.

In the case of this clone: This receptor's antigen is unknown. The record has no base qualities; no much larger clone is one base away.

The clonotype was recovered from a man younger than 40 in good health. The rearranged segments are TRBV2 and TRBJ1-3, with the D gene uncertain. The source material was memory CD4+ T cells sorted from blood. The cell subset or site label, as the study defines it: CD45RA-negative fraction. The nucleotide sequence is TGTGCCAGCAGTGTAAGGGCAGTGATTCGAAACACCATATATTTT. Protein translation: CASSVRAVIRNTIYF.